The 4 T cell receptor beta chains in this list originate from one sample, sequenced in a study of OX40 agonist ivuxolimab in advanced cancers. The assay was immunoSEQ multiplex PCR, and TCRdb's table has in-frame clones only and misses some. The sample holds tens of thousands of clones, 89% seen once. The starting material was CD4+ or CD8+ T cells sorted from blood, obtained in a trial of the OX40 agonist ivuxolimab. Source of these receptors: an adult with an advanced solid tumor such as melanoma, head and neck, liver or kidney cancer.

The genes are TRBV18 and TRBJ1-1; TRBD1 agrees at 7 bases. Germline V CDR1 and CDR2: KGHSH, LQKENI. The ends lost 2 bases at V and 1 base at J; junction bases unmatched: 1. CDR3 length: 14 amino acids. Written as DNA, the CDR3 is TGTGCCAGCTCACCAGCAGGGGGGAACACTGAAGCTTTCTTT. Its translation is CASSPAGGNTEAFF.

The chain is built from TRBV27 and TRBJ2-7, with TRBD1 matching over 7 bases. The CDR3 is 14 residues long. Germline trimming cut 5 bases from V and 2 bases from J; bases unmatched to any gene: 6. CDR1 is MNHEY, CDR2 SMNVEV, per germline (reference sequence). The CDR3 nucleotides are TGTGCCAGCAGTCCACAGGGGCGAACCTACGAGCAGTACTTC. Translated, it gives CASSPQGRTYEQYF.

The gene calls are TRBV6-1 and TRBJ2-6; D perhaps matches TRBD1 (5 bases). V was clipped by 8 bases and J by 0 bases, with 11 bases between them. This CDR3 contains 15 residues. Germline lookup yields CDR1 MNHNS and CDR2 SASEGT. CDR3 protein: CASLSRVSGANVLTF. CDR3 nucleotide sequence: TGTGCCAGCCTTAGCAGGGTCTCTGGGGCCAACGTCCTGACTTTC.

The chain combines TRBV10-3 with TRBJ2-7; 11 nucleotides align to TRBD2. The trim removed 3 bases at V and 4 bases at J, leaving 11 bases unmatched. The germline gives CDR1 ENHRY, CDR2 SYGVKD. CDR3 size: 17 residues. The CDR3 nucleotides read TGTGCCATCAGTGACCCCTCCACTAGCGGGGGTGGGTACGAGCAGTACTTC. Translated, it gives CAISDPSTSGGGYEQYF.